This T cell receptor beta chain is drawn from a study of a mutant IDH1 vaccine in newly diagnosed glioma. Study summary: Eight vaccinations were given in weeks 1, 3, 5, 7, 11, 15, 19 and 23.

Concerning this clone: Its antigen is still unknown.

This table comes from immunoSEQ multiplex PCR, and its TCRdb copy is limited to in-frame clones, with some not included. The profile covers approximately 57,000 clones, with roughly 82% appearing a single time and over 3% taken by the ten largest. As to time point: week 5, during vaccination. Alongside topical imiquimod, each dose of vaccine comprised 300 ug of mutant IDH1 20-mer peptide. The J segment lost 5 bases and the V segment lost 1 base, leaving 5 bases of the junction unmatched. The germline CDR1 and CDR2 sequences are SGDLS and YYNGEE. The CDR3 extends over 15 amino acids. The chain combines TRBV9 with TRBJ1-4; TRBD1 agrees at 7 bases. The sample in question was PBMCs, obtained from a glioma patient whose treatment included an IDH1 peptide vaccine. The origin of this receptor is a woman between 18 and 30 years old with glioma. Some clones in this sample may be carry-over from other donors' samples. The CDR3, as DNA: TGTGCCAGCAGCGTAACAGGGGCCGGGAATGAAAAACTGTTTTTT. Its protein product is CASSVTGAGNEKLFF.